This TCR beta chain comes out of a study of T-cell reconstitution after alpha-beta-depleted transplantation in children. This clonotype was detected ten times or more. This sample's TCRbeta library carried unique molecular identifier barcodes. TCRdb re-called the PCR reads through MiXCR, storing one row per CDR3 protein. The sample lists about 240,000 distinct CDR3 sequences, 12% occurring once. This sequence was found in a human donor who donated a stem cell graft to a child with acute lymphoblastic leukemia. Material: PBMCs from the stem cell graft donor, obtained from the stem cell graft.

CDR3 residues: CASTLGRLRNTEAFF. The CDR3 DNA follows: TGTGCCAGCACCCTCGGGCGTCTCCGGAACACTGAAGCTTTCTTT. The V and J genes are TRBV5-6 and TRBJ1-1; D remains ambiguous. This CDR3 is 15 amino acids long. Trimming took off 6 bases at V and 1 base at J, with 16 bases between the two ends. The germline V gene encodes CDR1 SGHDT and CDR2 YYEEEE.